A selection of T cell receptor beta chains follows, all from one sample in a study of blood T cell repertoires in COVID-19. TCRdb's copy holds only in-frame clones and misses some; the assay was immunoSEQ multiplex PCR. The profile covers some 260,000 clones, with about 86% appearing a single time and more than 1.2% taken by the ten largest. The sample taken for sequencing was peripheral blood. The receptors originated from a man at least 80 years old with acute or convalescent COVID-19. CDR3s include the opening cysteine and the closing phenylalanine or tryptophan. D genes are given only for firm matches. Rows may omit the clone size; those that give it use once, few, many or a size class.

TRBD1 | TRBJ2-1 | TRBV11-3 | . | CASSLDFSGGNEQFF | TGTGCCAGCAGCTTAGACTTTTCAGGGGGCAATGAGCAGTTCTTC
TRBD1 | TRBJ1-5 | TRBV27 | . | CASSSLDRGGNQPQHF | TGTGCCAGCAGTTCCTTGGACAGGGGCGGCAATCAGCCCCAGCATTTT
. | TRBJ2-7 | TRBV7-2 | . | CASSLGSGYYEQYF | TGTGCCAGCAGCTTAGGGTCAGGGTACTACGAGCAGTACTTC
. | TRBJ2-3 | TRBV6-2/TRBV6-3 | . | CASSYSTGDTQYF | TGTGCCAGCAGTTACTCTACGGGAGATACACAGTATTTT
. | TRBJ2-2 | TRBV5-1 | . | CASSLELGANTGELFF | TGCGCCAGCAGCTTGGAGTTAGGGGCGAACACCGGGGAGCTGTTTTTT
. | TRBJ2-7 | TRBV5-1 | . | CASSLDGYEQYF | TGCGCCAGCAGCCTGGACGGTTACGAGCAGTACTTC
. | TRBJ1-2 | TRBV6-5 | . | CASSYAGWNGYTF | TGTGCCAGCAGTTACGCAGGGTGGAATGGCTACACCTTC
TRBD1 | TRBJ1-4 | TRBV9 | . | CASSADSGQREKLFF | TGTGCCAGCAGCGCCGACTCGGGACAGCGTGAAAAACTGTTTTTT
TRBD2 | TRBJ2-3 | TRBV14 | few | CASSPRPGLAGGTQYF | TGTGCCAGCAGCCCCCGCCCGGGACTAGCGGGGGGAACGCAGTATTTT
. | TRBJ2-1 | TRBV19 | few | CASQGPYNEQFF | TGTGCCAGTCAGGGGCCCTACAATGAGCAGTTCTTC
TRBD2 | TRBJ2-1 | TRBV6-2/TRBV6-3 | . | CASSLVHPGTSGGGEQFF | TGTGCCAGCAGTCTAGTTCACCCTGGGACTAGCGGGGGGGGTGAGCAGTTCTTC
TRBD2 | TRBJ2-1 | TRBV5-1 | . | CASSPRKAGGPSSYNEQFF | TGCGCCAGCAGCCCTCGCAAAGCGGGAGGGCCCAGCTCCTACAATGAGCAGTTCTTC
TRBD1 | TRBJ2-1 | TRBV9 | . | CASSAGTGVRRQFF | TGTGCCAGCAGCGCCGGGACAGGGGTTCGTAGGCAGTTCTTC
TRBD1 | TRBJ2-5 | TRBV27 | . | CASSPRTGTPLETQYF | TGTGCCAGCAGTCCGAGGACAGGGACTCCTCTGGAGACCCAGTACTTC
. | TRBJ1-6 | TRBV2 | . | CASREQGYSNSPLHF | TGTGCCAGCAGGGAACAGGGTTACTCTAATTCACCCCTCCACTTT
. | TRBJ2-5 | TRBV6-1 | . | CASSEGYRLETQYF | TGTGCCAGCAGTGAAGGGTACCGACTGGAGACCCAGTACTTC
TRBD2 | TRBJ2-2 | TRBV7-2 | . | CASSFLAGGQTGELFF | TGTGCCAGCAGCTTCTTAGCGGGGGGGCAAACCGGGGAGCTGTTTTTT
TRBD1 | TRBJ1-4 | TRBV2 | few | CASTTDRGNEKLFF | TGTGCCAGCACCACGGACAGGGGGAATGAAAAACTGTTTTTT
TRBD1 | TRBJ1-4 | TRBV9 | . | CASSVDRVSEKLFF | TGTGCCAGCAGCGTCGACAGGGTCTCTGAAAAACTGTTTTTT
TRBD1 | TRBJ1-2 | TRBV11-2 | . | CASSSLPGGGNYGYTF | TGTGCCAGCAGCTCGCTGCCAGGGGGCGGCAACTATGGCTACACCTTC
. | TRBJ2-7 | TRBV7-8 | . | CASSSTISTYEQYF | TGTGCCAGCAGCTCAACGATTAGTACCTACGAGCAGTACTTC
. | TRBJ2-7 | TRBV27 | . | CASSFLQSGKPYEQYF | TGTGCCAGCAGTTTTTTACAATCGGGAAAGCCCTACGAGCAGTACTTC
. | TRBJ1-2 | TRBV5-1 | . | CASSHNGQNYGYTF | TGCGCCAGCAGCCATAATGGACAGAACTATGGCTACACCTTC
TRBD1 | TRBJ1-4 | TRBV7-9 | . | CASRATGALDNEKLFF | TGTGCCAGCAGGGCCACAGGGGCTTTGGATAATGAAAAACTGTTTTTT
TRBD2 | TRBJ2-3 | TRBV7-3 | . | CASSLGDYPRTDTQYF | TGTGCCAGCAGCTTAGGGGACTACCCCCGCACAGATACGCAGTATTTT
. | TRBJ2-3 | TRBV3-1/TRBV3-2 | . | CASSQGMGRSTDTQYF | TGTGCCAGCAGCCAAGGTATGGGGCGGAGCACAGATACGCAGTATTTT
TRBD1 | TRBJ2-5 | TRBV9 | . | CASSARTGLQETQYF | TGTGCCAGCAGCGCTCGGACAGGGCTGCAAGAGACCCAGTACTTC
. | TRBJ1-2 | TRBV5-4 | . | CASSSQGRMAVFYGYTF | TGTGCCAGCAGCTCCCAAGGTAGGATGGCGGTCTTCTATGGCTACACCTTC
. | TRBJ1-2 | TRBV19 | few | CASSIPPGQDSRGYTF | TGTGCCAGTAGTATACCTCCGGGACAAGATTCCCGTGGCTACACCTTC
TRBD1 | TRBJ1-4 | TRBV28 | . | CASSSPGQGATNEKLFF | TGTGCCAGCAGTTCACCGGGACAGGGGGCGACTAATGAAAAACTGTTTTTT
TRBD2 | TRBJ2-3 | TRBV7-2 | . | CASSIRLAGGGTDTQYF | TGTGCCAGCAGCATCCGACTAGCGGGGGGAGGCACAGATACGCAGTATTTT
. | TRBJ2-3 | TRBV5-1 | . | CASSHWRASTDTQYF | TGCGCCAGCAGCCACTGGAGGGCTAGCACAGATACGCAGTATTTT